What follows are 4 T cell receptor beta chains derived from one specimen sequenced in a study of blood T cell repertoires in COVID-19. Libraries were prepared by immunoSEQ multiplex PCR; TCRdb keeps only in-frame clonotypes and omits some of them. The table lists approximately 93,000 clones, 88% of them singletons. Input material: peripheral blood. Receptor source: a man between 60 and 70 years old with acute or convalescent COVID-19.

This clone came up a few times. The chain uses TRBV19 and TRBJ2-1; TRBD2 matches at 10 bases. Trimming at V came to 5 bases and at J to 6 bases, leaving 7 bases not matched to a gene. Germline CDR1 reads LNHDA; CDR2 reads SQIVND (reference sequence). The CDR3 consists of 15 residues. CDR3 in DNA: TGTGCCAGTAGTCCTAGCGGGGGCCCCCTCAATGAGCAGTTCTTC. It is translated as CASSPSGGPLNEQFF.

This clone was detected a few times. The rearrangement links TRBV29-1 to TRBJ2-7; no clear D. The CDR3 contains 12 residues. V was trimmed by 4 bases and J by 3 bases, leaving 10 bases between them. From germline, CDR1 is SQVTM and CDR2 ANQGSEA. CDR3 loop: CSVAPQSYEQYF. The CDR3 region has the DNA TGCAGCGTTGCCCCACAAAGCTACGAGCAGTACTTC.

The chain recombines TRBV19 with TRBJ1-5, with no clear D. CDR3 length equals 16 residues. CDR1 and CDR2 (germline): LNHDA, SQIVND (reference sequence). Trimming stripped 3 bases from V and 3 bases from J, with 15 bases between. DNA of the CDR3: TGTGCCAGTAGTATGGTAGGCAGGCTGCCCAATCAGCCCCAGCATTTT. Residues: CASSMVGRLPNQPQHF. Looking up the rest from reference TRBV19 and TRBJ1-5 gives the full variable domain: DGGITQSPKYLFRKEGQNVTLSCEQNLNHDAMYWYRQDPGQGLRLIYYSQIVNDFQKGDIAEGYSVSREKKESFPLTVTSAQKNPTAFYLCASSMVGRLPNQPQHFGDGTRLSIL.

This clone was found once. The chain uses TRBV7-3 and TRBJ1-1; perhaps TRBD1 as D (6 bases). This CDR3 has 15 amino acids. Germline CDR1 and CDR2: SGHTA and FQGTGA. Trimming left V 2 bases short and J 5 bases short, with 15 bases between. The CDR3 DNA reads as TGTGCCAGCAGCTTATTGGGGGCAGGAAAAACTGAAGCTTTCTTT. Translation gives CASSLLGAGKTEAFF.